This T cell receptor beta chain is drawn from a study of T cells expressing NK-cell markers. Germline V gene lookup returns CDR1 DFQATT and CDR2 SNEGSKA (reference sequence). The CDR3 is 14 amino acids. TCRdb reprocessed the 5' RACE reads; each CDR3 protein has one entry and no DNA is given. The sample includes some 300,000 distinct CDR3 sequences. This clonotype originated in a man between 18 and 29 years old in good health. The sequencing input was blood T cells: a sorted CD56 or NKG2C T cell subset, CD4+ or CD8+ T cells, or bulk PBMC T cells (not recorded which). This rearrangement joins TRBV20-1 to TRBJ2-1; checking the TCRdb D call of TRBD2 is not possible without DNA. This chain's CDR3 is CSVMPGLADNEQFF.